The 27 T cell receptor beta chains in this list originate from one sample, sequenced in a study of cytomegalovirus exposure and HLA in healthy donors. Both 60 Vbeta primers and 13 Jbeta primers went into the PCR. Sequenced by immunoSEQ multiplex PCR; TCRdb stores in-frame clones only, minus some. This sample has fewer than 250,000 clones, with more than 75% found just once. Sequenced material: PBMCs. The source is a male donor in good health and CMV-seronegative.

This clone was picked up one time. V gene TRBV6-5 combines with J gene TRBJ2-3, with D perhaps matching TRBD1 (6 bases). Trimming took off 5 bases at V and 1 base at J, with 10 bases between the two ends. The CDR3 has 14 amino acids. Germline-derived CDR1 and CDR2 are MNHEY and SVGAGI. This chain's CDR3 is CASSPRTGTDTQYF. The CDR3 nucleotides are TGTGCCAGCAGTCCACGGACAGGCACAGATACGCAGTATTTT.

The V and J genes are TRBV11-2 and TRBJ1-2; unclear D gene. The CDR3 has 17 residues. Germline V CDR1 and CDR2: SGHAT, FQNNGV. Trimming cost V 5 bases and J 2 bases, with 21 bases left between them. Written as DNA, the CDR3 is TGTGCCAGCAGCCCGGACGGGATCGGGGAGTCCAACTATGGCTACACCTTC. Its translation: CASSPDGIGESNYGYTF.

This sequence joins TRBV5-1 and TRBJ1-4; 9 bases are a match to TRBD1. There are 16 residues in the CDR3. The germline gives CDR1 SGHRS, CDR2 YFSETQ. Germline trimming cut 4 bases from V and 7 bases from J; bases unmatched to any gene: 11. The CDR3 reads CASSRLGGQGVEKLFF. The CDR3 DNA reads TGCGCCAGCAGCCGCCTTGGGGGACAGGGTGTTGAAAAACTGTTTTTT. The whole variable domain, remainder taken from reference TRBV5-1 and TRBJ1-4, is KAGVTQTPRYLIKTRGQQVTLSCSPISGHRSVSWYQQTPGQGLQFLFEYFSETQRNKGNFPGRFSGRQFSNSRSEMNVSTLELGDSALYLCASSRLGGQGVEKLFFGSGTQLSVL.

Regarding this clone: This sample also contains other DNA sequences that code for the same CDR3. The gene calls are TRBV5-4 and TRBJ2-7; weak D call: TRBD2 (6 bases). V was trimmed by 2 bases and J by 4 bases, leaving 22 bases between them. CDR1 is SGHNT and CDR2 is YYREEE in the germline V gene (reference sequence). This CDR3 region has 17 residues. CDR3 in amino acids: CASSFFSGTGVLYEQYF. The DNA of the CDR3 is TGTGCCAGCAGCTTTTTCTCCGGGACGGGGGTTTTGTACGAGCAGTACTTC.

The chain has TRBV28 and TRBJ2-7, with 11 nucleotides matching TRBD2. The germline gives CDR1 MDHEN, CDR2 SYDVKM. Trimming took 7 bases from V and 6 from J; bases not matched to a gene: 14. This CDR3 has 16 residues. For the CDR3, the DNA is TGTGCCAGCACCCCTCAGTTAGGACTAGCGGGTTGCGAGCAGTACTTC. It is translated as CASTPQLGLAGCEQYF.

V gene TRBV5-1 combines with J gene TRBJ2-3; 11 nucleotides align to TRBD2. The CDR3 sequence is 16 residues long. Per germline, CDR1 SGHRS and CDR2 YFSETQ. J gave up 4 bases and V 0 bases, and 4 bases lay outside the gene matches. The CDR3 loop reads CASSLGLAGGADTQYF. CDR3 bases: TGCGCCAGCAGCTTGGGGCTAGCGGGAGGTGCAGATACGCAGTATTTT. Full variable domain (outside the CDR3, taken from reference TRBV5-1 and TRBJ2-3): KAGVTQTPRYLIKTRGQQVTLSCSPISGHRSVSWYQQTPGQGLQFLFEYFSETQRNKGNFPGRFSGRQFSNSRSEMNVSTLELGDSALYLCASSLGLAGGADTQYFGPGTRLTVL.

The V call is TRBV5-1, the J call TRBJ2-5; the match to TRBD2 covers 9 bases. The end of the DNA aligns better with TRBJ2-7, so the J call may be wrong. The germline CDR1 and CDR2 sequences are SGHRS and YFSETQ. The CDR3 extends over 15 amino acids. CDR3 sequence: CASSLVTSGSYEQYF. The CDR3 region has the DNA TGCGCCAGCAGCTTGGTAACTAGCGGGTCCTACGAGCAGTACTTC.

The J gene is TRBJ2-1, the V gene TRBV7-9; 7 bases line up with TRBD2. The ends lost 0 bases at V and 4 bases at J; junction bases unmatched: 15. This CDR3 is built from 19 residues. CDR1 and CDR2 (germline): SEHNR, FQNEAQ (reference sequence). CDR3 sequence reads: CASSLAWGEGRWRYNEQFF. CDR3 in DNA: TGTGCCAGCAGCTTAGCTTGGGGGGAGGGCCGTTGGCGGTACAATGAGCAGTTCTTC.

The genes are TRBV19 and TRBJ2-7, with 11 nucleotides matching TRBD2. Germline assignment: CDR1 LNHDA and CDR2 SQIVND (reference sequence). V shed 3 bases, J shed 6 bases, and the junction held 7 bases outside the gene matches. The CDR3 has 15 residues. The CDR3 bases are TGTGCCAGTAGTATTGGTAGCGGGAGGGCCTCCGAGCAGTACTTC. It codes for CASSIGSGRASEQYF.

This clone has a handful of counts. The chain uses TRBV4-1 and TRBJ2-5, with TRBD2 matching over 7 bases. Gene TRBJ2-7 matches the end of the DNA better, so the J call may be wrong. Germline CDR1 reads MGHRA; CDR2 reads YSYEKL. CDR3 size: 14 residues. In DNA form, the CDR3 reads TGCGCCAGCAGCCAAGATGCGGGGGCCTACGAGCAGTACTTC. It encodes CASSQDAGAYEQYF.

The chain uses TRBV14 and TRBJ1-4; TRBD1 is a possible D gene (6 bases). There are 15 residues in the CDR3. V dropped 0 bases and J dropped 12 bases, with 17 bases sitting between them. Germline CDR1 is SGHDN and CDR2 is FVKESK. CDR3 protein: CASSQEYWGREELFF. The CDR3 bases are TGTGCCAGCAGCCAAGAGTACTGGGGGCGAGAAGAACTGTTTTTT. The variable domain in full, with the rest retrieved from reference TRBV14 and TRBJ1-4, is EAGVTQFPSHSVIEKGQTVTLRCDPISGHDNLYWYRRVMGKEIKFLLHFVKESKQDESGMPNNRFLAERTGGTYSTLKVQPAELEDSGVYFCASSQEYWGREELFFGSGTQLSVL.

This clone was observed once. The J gene is TRBJ2-1, the V gene TRBV4-1, with a weak D call TRBD2 (6 bases). V was pared by 1 base and J by 5 bases, with 15 bases between. The CDR3 consists of 16 residues. Germline assignment: CDR1 MGHRA and CDR2 YSYEKL. The DNA for the CDR3 is TGCGCCAGCAGCCAAGCCGAGCGGGCGGCTAACAATGAGCAGTTCTTC. Translating gives CASSQAERAANNEQFF.

V usage is TRBV29-1 and J usage is TRBJ1-5; TRBD1 is a possible D gene (6 bases). The germline V gene encodes CDR1 SQVTM and CDR2 ANQGSEA. With 6 bases removed from V and 2 bases from J, the gap between germline ends came to 11 bases. The CDR3 length is 13 residues. CDR3 in DNA: TGCAGCGTACAGGGCGGTGGCAATCAGCCCCAGCATTTT. This gives the protein CSVQGGGNQPQHF.

The table lists this clone with a few counts. This sequence joins TRBV4-1 and TRBJ2-2; D gene unclear. From germline, CDR1 is MGHRA and CDR2 YSYEKL. The CDR3 is 17 residues long. V was trimmed by 0 bases and J by 0 bases, leaving 11 bases between them. CDR3 in DNA: TGCGCCAGCAGCCAAGATCCCCCTCTAACGAACACCGGGGAGCTGTTTTTT. Residues: CASSQDPPLTNTGELFF.

This sequence joins TRBV5-1 and TRBJ2-2, with TRBD1 as a possible D gene (5 bases). Germline V gene sequence: CDR1 SGHRS, CDR2 YFSETQ. The CDR3 consists of 16 residues. V gave up 1 base and J gave up 4 bases, with 14 bases separating them. This chain's CDR3 is CASSLNRQGSTGELFF. The DNA for the CDR3 is TGCGCCAGCAGCTTGAACAGGCAAGGATCCACCGGGGAGCTGTTTTTT.

J is TRBJ2-5 and V is TRBV7-9, with D possibly matching TRBD2 (5 bases). In germline, CDR1 is SEHNR, CDR2 FQNEAQ (reference sequence). This CDR3 is built from 14 residues. Trimming removed 4 bases at V and 1 base at J, with 10 bases between. This CDR3 is CASSYLRVQETQYF. The CDR3 DNA is TGTGCCAGCAGCTACCTGCGGGTCCAAGAGACCCAGTACTTC. The entire variable domain, with the rest obtained from reference TRBV7-9 and TRBJ2-5, is as follows: DTGVSQNPRHKITKRGQNVTFRCDPISEHNRLYWYRQTLGQGPEFLTYFQNEAQLEKSRLLSDRFSAERPKGSFSTLEIQRTEQGDSAMYLCASSYLRVQETQYFGPGTRLLVL.

V is TRBV19 and J is TRBJ2-1; 9 nucleotides align to TRBD1. Germline trimming cut 5 bases from V and 10 bases from J; bases unmatched to any gene: 12. Germline V gene lookup returns CDR1 LNHDA and CDR2 SQIVND (reference sequence). CDR3 length: 15 amino acids. This chain's CDR3 is CASSSLVTGGREQFF. CDR3 nucleotides: TGTGCCAGTAGTTCACTCGTTACAGGGGGCAGGGAGCAGTTCTTC.

This sequence joins TRBV4-1 and TRBJ1-6; 8 bases are shared with TRBD1. The CDR3 has 17 amino acids. Germline V gene lookup returns CDR1 MGHRA and CDR2 YSYEKL. Losses at the gene ends were 0 bases for V and 7 bases for J; bases not matched to a gene: 8. The CDR3 DNA sequence: TGCGCCAGCAGCCAAGAAGCGACAGGGGTTGCGAATTCACCCCTCCACTTT. Translating gives CASSQEATGVANSPLHF.

The chain couples TRBV2 to TRBJ2-2; D is perhaps TRBD2 (6 bases). This CDR3 spans 15 amino acids. Between the trimmed V and J ends, which lost 4 bases and 8 bases, there was a span of 17 bases. Germline V CDR1 and CDR2: SNHLY, FYNNEI. The CDR3 reads CASSVAGNTAGELFF. Here the CDR3 DNA reads TGTGCCAGCAGTGTGGCGGGAAACACCGCGGGGGAGCTGTTTTTT.

Worth noting for this clone: Other DNA sequences of this sample code for an identical CDR3. This chain joins TRBV10-3 and TRBJ1-2, with 11 bases fitting TRBD1. Germline trimming cut 6 bases from V and 6 bases from J; bases unmatched to any gene: 3. The CDR3 is 13 residues long. Per germline, CDR1 ENHRY and CDR2 SYGVKD. In DNA, the CDR3 is TGTGCCATCAGGGGGACAGGGGGACATGGCTACACCTTC. The encoded protein is CAIRGTGGHGYTF.

The V gene is TRBV28, the J gene TRBJ2-2; D not certain. The V and J ends lost 6 bases and 4 bases respectively, with 15 bases between them. Germline-derived CDR1 and CDR2 are MDHEN and SYDVKM. The CDR3 consists of 15 residues. The CDR3 loop is CASSRPITVTGELFF. CDR3 nucleotide sequence: TGTGCCAGCAGCCGTCCCATTACAGTCACCGGGGAGCTGTTTTTT.

The V gene is TRBV7-9, the J gene TRBJ2-7; D not resolved. Germline V gene sequence: CDR1 SEHNR, CDR2 FQNEAQ (reference sequence). The CDR3 extends over 14 amino acids. The V end lost 1 base, the J end lost 2 bases, and 9 bases lay between the germline ends. CDR3 sequence: CASSLDVQPYEQYF. CDR3 in DNA: TGTGCCAGCAGCTTAGACGTACAGCCCTACGAGCAGTACTTC.

The chain carries TRBV10-3 and TRBJ1-5; D gene ambiguous. The CDR3 extends over 14 amino acids. The germline V gene encodes CDR1 ENHRY and CDR2 SYGVKD. Trimming took 3 bases from V and 2 from J, leaving 8 bases between them. CDR3 in DNA: TGTGCCATCAGTGATCGGGATGGCAATCAGCCCCAGCATTTT. Translation gives CAISDRDGNQPQHF.

The chain joins TRBV29-1 to TRBJ2-2; 9 bases match TRBD2. V lost 4 bases to trimming and J lost 3 bases; unmatched junction nucleotides: 15. CDR1 and CDR2 (germline): SQVTM, ANQGSEA. The CDR3 runs 18 residues. CDR3 DNA sequence: TGCAGCGTTGTTCTGGGCGGGAGGGCATTTTCGGACACCGGGGAGCTGTTTTTT. The encoded protein is CSVVLGGRAFSDTGELFF.

Points on this clone: One end of the junction varies from germline; a read error may be responsible. The genes are TRBV7-9 and TRBJ2-1; possible D gene TRBD2, 6 bases. The V gene's germline CDR1 is SEHNR and CDR2 FQNEAQ (reference sequence). The CDR3 length is 16 residues. CDR3 in DNA: TGTTCCAGCAGCTTAGTCGCGAGCGGGCTCTACAATGAGCAGTTCTTC. It specifies CSSSLVASGLYNEQFF.

CDR3 protein: CASSARTGTRETQYF. In DNA, the CDR3 is TGTGCCAGCAGCGCCCGGACAGGAACGAGGGAGACCCAGTACTTC. The chain is built from TRBV7-6 and TRBJ2-5; the match to TRBD1 covers 7 bases. Germline V gives CDR1 SGHVS, CDR2 FNYEAQ. CDR3 length equals 15 residues. After removal of 5 bases from V and 5 bases from J, the junction contained 11 bases not matched to a gene.

This rearrangement joins TRBV10-3 to TRBJ1-1; D is possibly TRBD1 (5 bases). There are 11 residues in the CDR3. CDR1 is ENHRY and CDR2 is SYGVKD in the germline V gene. The ends were cut back, 6 bases at V and 3 bases at J, with 5 bases in the middle. The CDR3: CAISRDTEAFF. CDR3 in DNA: TGTGCCATCAGCAGGGACACTGAAGCTTTCTTT.